Presented here are 18 T cell receptor beta chains from one specimen sequenced in a study of blood T cell repertoires in COVID-19. Using immunoSEQ multiplex PCR, the repertoire was profiled, and TCRdb retains in-frame clones only, with some absent. The sample lists 260,000 or so clones, about 85% occurring once. The sequencing input was PBMCs or T cells enriched from blood (not recorded which). The receptors were sampled from a woman aged 50 to 65 who had recovered from COVID-19.

The chain uses TRBV7-2 and TRBJ2-1, with D perhaps TRBD2 (6 bases). This CDR3 has 15 amino acids. Trimming removed 6 bases from V and 0 bases from J, with 12 bases in between. The germline V gene encodes CDR1 SGHTA and CDR2 FQGNSA. The CDR3 coding sequence is TGTGCCAGCAGGGAGCGGGTTAGCTCCTACAATGAGCAGTTCTTC. Encoded protein: CASRERVSSYNEQFF. The complete variable domain, with remaining parts taken from reference TRBV7-2 and TRBJ2-1, reads GAGVSQSPSNKVTEKGKDVELRCDPISGHTALYWYRQSLGQGLEFLIYFQGNSAPDKSGLPSDRFSAERTGGSVSTLTIQRTQQEDSAVYLCASRERVSSYNEQFFGPGTRLTVL.

This clone has only one observation. This chain uses TRBV7-8 with TRBJ2-5; TRBD1 agrees at 7 bases. CDR3 length: 18 amino acids. J gave up 0 bases and V 2 bases, and 12 bases lay outside the gene matches. Germline loops: CDR1 SGHVS, CDR2 FQNEAQ. CDR3 nucleotides: TGTGCCAGCAGCTTAAAAGGGGTACAGGGGTGGGACCAAGAGACCCAGTACTTC. Encoded protein: CASSLKGVQGWDQETQYF.

This chain links TRBV19 with TRBJ1-1, with D possibly matching TRBD1 (6 bases). The V gene lost 6 bases and the J gene lost 1 base, with 9 bases spanning the gap. The CDR3 sequence is 13 residues long. Germline-derived CDR1 and CDR2 are LNHDA and SQIVND (reference sequence). CDR3 amino acids: CASRQGPNTEAFF. The CDR3 region has the DNA TGTGCCAGTAGACAGGGCCCGAACACTGAAGCTTTCTTT.

The V and J genes are TRBV7-6 and TRBJ1-3; D is undetermined. Deletions cut 1 base from V and 0 bases from J, with 13 bases between. This CDR3 has 17 amino acids. The V gene's germline CDR1 is SGHVS and CDR2 FNYEAQ. CDR3 region: CASSLGRGRNSGNTIYF. The CDR3, as DNA: TGTGCCAGCAGCTTAGGGCGGGGAAGGAACTCTGGAAACACCATATATTTT.

The rearrangement joins TRBV19 to TRBJ1-4, with TRBD1 identical over 9 bases. CDR1 LNHDA and CDR2 SQIVND come from the germline V gene (reference sequence). V was clipped by 9 bases and J by 8 bases; unmatched bases: 10. This CDR3 has 14 amino acids. This chain's CDR3 is CASARTGETEKLFF. In DNA form, the CDR3 reads TGTGCCAGCGCAAGGACAGGGGAAACGGAAAAACTGTTTTTT.

The genes are TRBV27 and TRBJ1-2, with D perhaps matching TRBD1 (5 bases). The V gene lost 6 bases and the J gene lost 7 bases, with 15 bases spanning the gap. Germline assignment: CDR1 MNHEY and CDR2 SMNVEV (reference sequence). This CDR3 comprises 13 residues. This CDR3 reads CASSPITGVGYTF. CDR3 DNA sequence: TGTGCCAGCAGCCCCATTACGGGGGTTGGCTACACCTTC.

This clone was counted only a few times. The V gene is TRBV4-1, the J gene TRBJ1-4, with D uncertain. Looked up from germline, CDR1 is MGHRA and CDR2 is YSYEKL. This CDR3 region has 15 residues. V was shortened by 0 bases and J by 7 bases, with 12 bases between the two germline ends. CDR3 residues: CASSQEGSLGEKLFF. The CDR3, as DNA: TGCGCCAGCAGCCAAGAGGGGAGCCTTGGTGAAAAACTGTTTTTT.

The genes are TRBV11-2 and TRBJ1-4; D perhaps matches TRBD1 (5 bases). In germline, CDR1 is SGHAT, CDR2 FQNNGV. The CDR3 loop spans 14 amino acids. Trimming took off 3 bases at V and 0 bases at J, with 5 bases between the two ends. For the CDR3, the DNA is TGTGCCAGCAGCTTGACAGCAACTAATGAAAAACTGTTTTTT. Amino acids: CASSLTATNEKLFF.

The chain recombines TRBV2 with TRBJ1-1; 7 bases line up with TRBD1. From germline, CDR1 is SNHLY and CDR2 FYNNEI. CDR3 length: 15 amino acids. With 4 bases clipped from V and 5 bases from J, the junction kept 10 bases outside the gene matches. The DNA for the CDR3 is TGTGCCAGCAGTGGACAGACAGGGCTAAGGACTGAAGCTTTCTTT. It encodes CASSGQTGLRTEAFF.

This clone has just a few counts. The chain couples TRBV19 to TRBJ1-1; D may be TRBD1 (5 bases). CDR1 and CDR2 from the germline V gene are LNHDA and SQIVND (reference sequence). The CDR3 is 14 amino acids. Trimming cost V 3 bases and J 4 bases, with 12 bases left between them. CDR3 bases: TGTGCCAGTAGTATCGGAGCAGGGCTCACTGAAGCTTTCTTT. Translating it yields CASSIGAGLTEAFF.

The chain combines TRBV20-1 with TRBJ2-3, with TRBD2 matching 9 bases. V gave up 3 bases and J gave up 2 bases; unmatched junction bases: 6. Germline V gene lookup returns CDR1 DFQATT and CDR2 SNEGSKA (reference sequence). The CDR3 is 15 amino acids. CDR3: CSASRLAGLTDTQYF. The CDR3 bases are TGCAGTGCTAGTCGGCTAGCGGGGCTCACAGATACGCAGTATTTT.

The J gene is TRBJ1-3, the V gene TRBV6-5, with 7 bases aligning to TRBD1. Germline V gives CDR1 MNHEY, CDR2 SVGAGI. V lost 6 bases to trimming and J lost 2 bases; unmatched junction nucleotides: 7. The CDR3 is 15 residues long. CDR3 nucleotide sequence: TGTGCCAGCAGACCCCAAGGGACAGCTGGAAACACCATATATTTT. It is translated as CASRPQGTAGNTIYF.

J is TRBJ2-1 and V is TRBV7-3, with D perhaps TRBD1 (6 bases). V was clipped by 1 base and J by 10 bases, with 14 bases between them. The CDR3 consists of 14 residues. The germline V gene encodes CDR1 SGHTA and CDR2 FQGTGA. CDR3 DNA: TGTGCCAGCAGCTTAAGGGGCCGAACAGGGGAGCAGTTCTTC. Translation gives CASSLRGRTGEQFF. The full variable domain, completed using reference TRBV7-3 and TRBJ2-1, is GAGVSQTPSNKVTEKGKYVELRCDPISGHTALYWYRQSLGQGPEFLIYFQGTGAADDSGLPNDRFFAVRPEGSVSTLKIQRTERGDSAVYLCASSLRGRTGEQFFGPGTRLTVL.

The chain recombines TRBV19 with TRBJ2-3, with 7 bases that match TRBD1. The V segment lost 5 bases and the J segment 2 bases; nucleotides outside the gene matches: 7. Per the germline V gene, CDR1 is LNHDA and CDR2 is SQIVND (reference sequence). The CDR3 contains 15 residues. CDR3 sequence (DNA): TGTGCCAGTAGTCTCGGGGACAGAGACACAGATACGCAGTATTTT. Protein: CASSLGDRDTDTQYF.

The CDR3 nucleotides read TGTGCCAACTGCGGGGGGCAAGAGGGGACCCAGTACTTC. Translating it yields CANCGGQEGTQYF. The genes are TRBV19 and TRBJ2-5, with 8 bases lining up with TRBD2. Germline lookup yields CDR1 LNHDA and CDR2 SQIVND (reference sequence). The CDR3 spans 13 residues. J was trimmed by 7 bases and V by 10 bases; bases with no gene match: 11.

The V gene is TRBV10-3, the J gene TRBJ2-7; D possibly corresponds to TRBD1 (7 bases). CDR1 and CDR2 from the germline V gene are ENHRY and SYGVKD. The CDR3 is 15 amino acids. Trimming pared 6 bases from V and 6 bases from J, leaving 21 bases between. Here the CDR3 reads CAISLGGTASSEQYF. Written as DNA, the CDR3 is TGTGCCATCAGCCTTGGCGGGACAGCCTCGAGCGAGCAGTACTTC.

The chain links TRBV7-2 to TRBJ2-1; 8 positions agree with TRBD1. Germline lookup yields CDR1 SGHTA and CDR2 FQGNSA. The CDR3 contains 17 residues. V lost 2 bases to trimming and J lost 2 bases; unmatched junction nucleotides: 8. The CDR3 loop is CASSLRTGIGPYNEQFF. In DNA, the CDR3 is TGTGCCAGCAGCTTACGGACAGGGATCGGCCCCTACAATGAGCAGTTCTTC. Full variable domain (outside the CDR3, taken from reference TRBV7-2 and TRBJ2-1): GAGVSQSPSNKVTEKGKDVELRCDPISGHTALYWYRQSLGQGLEFLIYFQGNSAPDKSGLPSDRFSAERTGGSVSTLTIQRTQQEDSAVYLCASSLRTGIGPYNEQFFGPGTRLTVL.

The CDR3 reads CAISETSGGAFDEQFF. The CDR3 bases are TGTGCCATCAGTGAGACTAGCGGGGGAGCGTTCGATGAGCAGTTCTTC. V is TRBV10-3 and J is TRBJ2-1; 11 positions match TRBD2. The CDR3 runs 16 residues. Germline lookup yields CDR1 ENHRY and CDR2 SYGVKD. Trimming took 2 bases from V and 8 from J; bases not matched to a gene: 8.